Below, 3 T cell receptor beta chains from the same sample are listed, as sequenced in a study of T-cell reconstitution after alpha-beta-depleted transplantation in children (dated by TCRdb to 2016 to 2017). Read against the paper, the sample's treatment or condition label means: allogeneic hematopoietic cell transplantation with graft depleted of TCRalphabeta T cells and CD19 B cells. Libraries were made using PCR. Sequencer: Illumina HiSeq 2500. TCR libraries were prepared with molecular barcoding, using unique molecular identifiers to normalize TCRbeta repertoire quantification. The public reads were reanalyzed by TCRdb: fastp trimming at Q25, MiXCR alignment, in-frame beta chains only. Here each entry gathers all rows of one CDR3 protein and keeps the most common genes and DNA. The sample records about 290,000 distinct CDR3 sequences, around 7.1% of which are singletons. About 9.1% of the sample rests with the top ten.

The antigens these receptors bind are not known. Overall study results and their limits: Hyperexpanded clone frequencies declined over subsequent months; after one year, T-cell counts and TCRbeta diversity were mostly attributed to newly produced T cells.

Here the sequenced sample was peripheral blood, taken 360 days after TCRalphabeta/CD19-depleted stem cell transplant. The receptors were gathered from a female patient aged 2-15 years who had a stem cell transplant for Fanconi anemia, so the T cells may come from the graft donor.

The V call is TRBV11-1, the J call TRBJ2-1, with TRBD2 matching 10 bases. Germline lookup yields CDR1 SGHAT and CDR2 FQDESV (reference sequence). This CDR3 is built from 17 residues. The trim removed 3 bases at V and 9 bases at J, leaving 14 bases unmatched. CDR3 protein: CASSFKREGWGWSEQFF. CDR3 bases: TGTGCCAGCAGCTTTAAGCGGGAGGGCTGGGGATGGTCTGAGCAGTTCTTC.

This clonotype was recorded at least ten times. V gene TRBV20-1 combines with J gene TRBJ1-6, with 10 bases identical to TRBD1. Germline V gives CDR1 DFQATT, CDR2 SNEGSKA (reference sequence). Trimming cost V 3 bases and J 4 bases; bases outside gene matches: 6. The CDR3 runs to 16 residues. The CDR3 nucleotides are TGCAGTGCTAGGCACCGGGACAGGGGATATAATTCACCCCTCCACTTT. Encoded protein: CSARHRDRGYNSPLHF.

This clonotype was found many times. This rearrangement joins TRBV20-1 to TRBJ2-2; D is perhaps TRBD2 (5 bases). Germline V gene data show CDR1 as DFQATT and CDR2 as SNEGSKA (reference sequence). The CDR3 runs 14 residues. Trimming took off 1 base at V and 1 base at J, with 7 bases between the two ends. The DNA of the CDR3 is TGCAGTGCTAGAGGTCGGGGGAACACCGGGGAGCTGTTTTTT. It yields the protein CSARGRGNTGELFF.